This passage covers 25 T cell receptor beta chains from one sample sequenced in a study of CD8 T cells in ankylosing spondylitis. TCRdb re-called the 5' RACE reads through MiXCR, storing one row per CDR3 protein. The sample holds 250,000 or so distinct CDR3 sequences, over 8.5% seen once. The sequencing sample was made of blood, either unsorted or a sorted T cell fraction (not recorded which). The receptors come from a male donor with ankylosing spondylitis or in good health (not recorded which).

This clonotype occurred many times. This sequence joins TRBV2 and TRBJ2-1; D is undetermined. CDR3 size: 12 residues. Germline loops: CDR1 SNHLY, CDR2 FYNNEI. The V end lost 1 base, the J end lost 5 bases, and 3 bases lay between the germline ends. The CDR3 DNA is TGTGCCAGCAGTGAAGGGGACAATGAGCAGTTCTTC. Translating gives CASSEGDNEQFF.

This clonotype was observed at least ten times. V gene TRBV5-1 combines with J gene TRBJ1-2; maybe TRBD1 (6 bases). Germline values: CDR1 SGHRS, CDR2 YFSETQ. V was clipped by 0 bases and J by 6 bases, with 9 bases between them. The CDR3 totals 13 residues. The CDR3 DNA is TGCGCCAGCAGCTTGGCGGCAGGGGATGGCTACACCTTC. Translation gives CASSLAAGDGYTF. The entire variable domain, with the rest obtained from reference TRBV5-1 and TRBJ1-2, is as follows: KAGVTQTPRYLIKTRGQQVTLSCSPISGHRSVSWYQQTPGQGLQFLFEYFSETQRNKGNFPGRFSGRQFSNSRSEMNVSTLELGDSALYLCASSLAAGDGYTFGSGTRLTVV.

This clonotype was observed at least ten times. The CDR3 nucleotides read TGTGCCAGCAGCCGGGCCCTAGCTTTCTTT. The encoded protein is CASSRALAFF. The chain uses TRBV7-9 and TRBJ1-1; no definite D call. The germline V and J ends were trimmed by 5 bases and 10 bases, with 8 bases remaining between them. Germline V gene data show CDR1 as SEHNR and CDR2 as FQNEAQ (reference sequence). The CDR3 loop spans 10 amino acids.

In this sample, this clonotype turned up many times. The chain has TRBV12-3 or TRBV12-4 and TRBJ2-7, with D tentatively TRBD1 or TRBD2 (6 bases each). The CDR3 consists of 16 residues. V lost 2 bases, J lost 6 bases, and 20 bases lay in between. In DNA form, the CDR3 reads TGTGCCAGCAGTTTAACGGGCAGGGGACTCGTGCGCGAGCAGTACTTC. Its translation is CASSLTGRGLVREQYF.

This chain connects TRBV5-1 to TRBJ2-5; D perhaps matches TRBD2 (5 bases). Trimming took 4 bases from V and 5 from J, leaving 9 bases between them. The CDR3 is 12 amino acids. The germline V gene encodes CDR1 SGHRS and CDR2 YFSETQ. The CDR3 DNA follows: TGCGCCAGCAGCCTGGAGGCGGAGACCCAGTACTTC. Translated: CASSLEAETQYF.

A note on this clonotype: A much more abundant neighbour one base away suggests this may be a read error. The chain carries TRBV12-3 or TRBV12-4 and TRBJ2-1; weak D call: TRBD1 (5 bases). The CDR3 runs 15 residues. The CDR3 reads CASTLGVSSYNERFF. CDR3 nucleotide sequence: TGTGCCAGCACCCTAGGGGTTAGCTCCTACAATGAGCGGTTCTTC.

V and J are TRBV2 and TRBJ2-2; 9 nucleotides align to TRBD1. V lost 6 bases and J lost 7; bases outside the gene matches: 12. The CDR3 sequence is 16 residues long. CDR1 and CDR2 from the germline V gene are SNHLY and FYNNEI. This CDR3 is CASRPTGGHPGGELFF. The CDR3 DNA sequence: TGTGCCAGCAGGCCCACAGGGGGCCACCCCGGCGGGGAGCTGTTTTTT.

This clonotype has just one count. The chain has TRBV4-1 and TRBJ1-4; a weak D match, TRBD1 (6 bases). This CDR3 region has 14 residues. Trimming took off 2 bases at V and 10 bases at J, with 14 bases between the two ends. Germline V gene sequence: CDR1 MGHRA, CDR2 YSYEKL. CDR3 in DNA: TGCGCCAGCAGCCAATTACAGGGAATCGCAAAACTGTTTTTT. Residues: CASSQLQGIAKLFF.

The rearrangement links TRBV12-3 or TRBV12-4 to TRBJ1-6; maybe TRBD1 (5 bases). The length of the CDR3 is 17 residues. V lost 5 bases, J lost 2 bases, and 16 bases lay in between. CDR3: CASSKIQGGAYNSPLHF. CDR3 nucleotides: TGTGCCAGCAGTAAAATCCAGGGAGGTGCCTATAATTCACCCCTCCACTTT.

In this sample, this clonotype turned up many times. The chain employs TRBV24-1 and TRBJ2-1; 8 bases agree with TRBD1. Per the germline V gene, CDR1 is KGHDR and CDR2 is SFDVKD. The CDR3 runs to 13 residues. V lost 3 bases, J lost 8 bases, and 2 bases stayed unmatched. The CDR3 spells CATSDDRGYEQFF. The CDR3 DNA reads TGTGCCACCAGTGATGACAGGGGTTATGAGCAGTTCTTC.

This clonotype was seen a handful of times. The genes are TRBV11-3 and TRBJ2-2; TRBD1 matches at 8 bases. Germline-derived CDR1 and CDR2 are SGHNT and YENEEA. J was trimmed by 1 base and V by 5 bases; bases with no gene match: 6. This CDR3 has 16 residues. The CDR3 bases are TGTGCCAGCAGCCCCGGGGACAGGTGGAACACCGGGGAGCTGTTTTTT. Protein product: CASSPGDRWNTGELFF.

Many counts were recorded for this clonotype. The V gene is TRBV20-1, the J gene TRBJ2-5; no firm D call. This CDR3 comprises 11 residues. V lost 3 bases and J 3 bases, leaving 5 bases between the germline ends. The germline V gene has CDR1 DFQATT and CDR2 SNEGSKA (reference sequence). The CDR3 DNA reads as TGCAGTGCTAGGGAGAAAGAGACCCAGTACTTC. Translated: CSAREKETQYF.

The sample holds many counts of this clonotype. The chain employs TRBV5-1 and TRBJ1-1; no firm D call. Germline loops: CDR1 SGHRS, CDR2 YFSETQ. V was cut by 4 bases and J by 0 bases, with 10 bases left in between. This CDR3 is 14 amino acids long. The CDR3 DNA reads TGCGCCAGCAGCCCGTCACGAATGAACACTGAAGCTTTCTTT. Amino acids: CASSPSRMNTEAFF.

This clonotype showed up many times. The CDR3 loop is CASSVGSSGAIETQYF. The CDR3 DNA is TGTGCCAGCAGCGTAGGGAGTAGCGGGGCTATCGAGACCCAGTACTTC. The chain carries TRBV9 and TRBJ2-5; 8 nucleotides agree with TRBD2. The J segment lost 5 bases and the V segment lost 0 bases, leaving 9 bases of the junction unmatched. Germline loops: CDR1 SGDLS, CDR2 YYNGEE. The CDR3 is made up of 16 amino acids.

This clonotype has a count of ten or more. The chain has TRBV5-1 and TRBJ1-1, with 7 bases matching TRBD1. Germline CDR1 is SGHRS and CDR2 is YFSETQ. The J segment lost 5 bases and the V segment lost 4 bases, leaving 11 bases of the junction unmatched. The CDR3 is 15 residues long. CDR3 loop: CASSPSRDRRTEAFF. CDR3 sequence (DNA): TGCGCCAGCAGCCCGAGTCGGGACAGAAGGACTGAAGCTTTCTTT.

This clonotype came up a few times. CDR3 sequence reads: CAAQEGVNTEAFF. In DNA form, the CDR3 reads TGTGCCGCCCAGGAGGGGGTTAACACTGAAGCTTTCTTT. The chain couples TRBV5-5 to TRBJ1-1, with a weak D call TRBD1 (6 bases). The CDR3 is 13 residues long. V was clipped by 10 bases and J by 2 bases, with 15 bases between them. The germline V gene encodes CDR1 SGHKS and CDR2 YYEKEE (reference sequence).

The V and J genes are TRBV29-1 and TRBJ1-3; the D is unclear. V was cut by 6 bases and J by 0 bases, with 15 bases left in between. Germline loops: CDR1 SQVTM, CDR2 ANQGSEA. This CDR3 is built from 15 residues. The chain's CDR3 is CSVRAAVSSGNTIYF. The DNA for the CDR3 is TGCAGCGTGAGGGCCGCAGTAAGCTCTGGAAACACCATATATTTT. The full variable domain, rest sourced from reference TRBV29-1 and TRBJ1-3, is SAVISQKPSRDICQRGTSLTIQCQVDSQVTMMFWYRQQPGQSLTLIATANQGSEATYESGFVIDKFPISRPNLTFSTLTVSNMSPEDSSIYLCSVRAAVSSGNTIYFGEGSWLTVV.

Ten or more counts support this clonotype. This rearrangement joins TRBV11-2 to TRBJ1-1, with unresolved D. The CDR3 has 14 amino acids. Trimming took 5 bases from V and 0 from J, leaving 10 bases between them. Germline CDR1 and CDR2: SGHAT and FQNNGV. CDR3 in DNA: TGTGCCAGCAGCCCGAGCGGGCTGAACACTGAAGCTTTCTTT. The encoded protein is CASSPSGLNTEAFF.

The sample holds a few counts of this clonotype. The genes are TRBV28 and TRBJ1-4, with TRBD1 matching 9 bases. The CDR3 has 18 residues. CDR1 and CDR2 from the germline V gene are MDHEN and SYDVKM. The V gene end was trimmed by 6 bases and the J gene end by 2 bases; junction bases not matched to a gene: 13. The CDR3 spells CASRMAGQGFVTNEKLFF. The CDR3 DNA reads as TGTGCCAGCAGGATGGCGGGACAGGGCTTTGTGACTAATGAAAAACTGTTTTTT.

This clonotype has a handful of counts. CDR3 in DNA: TGTGCCAGCAGCCCCACCCTCGGGGGGGGCCTAGGCACAGATACGCAGTATTTT. Encoded protein: CASSPTLGGGLGTDTQYF. The J gene is TRBJ2-3, the V gene TRBV11-1, with 8 bases aligning to TRBD2. With 5 bases clipped from V and 1 base from J, the junction kept 14 bases outside the gene matches. Germline V lookup: CDR1 SGHAT, CDR2 FQDESV (reference sequence). There are 18 residues in the CDR3.

This clonotype was seen only a few times. V is TRBV28 and J is TRBJ2-5; 9 nucleotides match TRBD2. The CDR3 sequence is 15 residues long. J was trimmed by 1 base and V by 5 bases; bases with no gene match: 5. Germline assignment: CDR1 MDHEN and CDR2 SYDVKM. The CDR3 DNA is TGTGCCAGCAGTCTCCCGACTAGCGGCCAAGAGACCCAGTACTTC. Translated: CASSLPTSGQETQYF.

This clonotype was picked up a small number of times. This chain links TRBV4-1 with TRBJ2-5, with a possible D match to TRBD2 (6 bases). CDR1 is MGHRA and CDR2 is YSYEKL in the germline V gene. This CDR3 is built from 16 residues. V lost 4 bases and J lost 2, with 17 bases in between. CDR3 loop: CASSLVGEALQETQYF. CDR3 DNA: TGCGCCAGCAGCCTCGTAGGGGAGGCCCTACAAGAGACCCAGTACTTC.

V gene TRBV20-1 combines with J gene TRBJ1-1, with no clear D. The CDR3 sequence is 11 residues long. The V gene lost 6 bases and the J gene lost 6 bases, with 11 bases spanning the gap. CDR1 DFQATT and CDR2 SNEGSKA come from the germline V gene (reference sequence). CDR3 residues: CSARKSAEAFF. The DNA of the CDR3 is TGCAGTGCCCGGAAGAGCGCTGAAGCTTTCTTT.

This clonotype was seen at least ten times. The CDR3 is CASSSRGIEQFF. CDR3 in DNA: TGTGCCAGCAGTTCCCGGGGAATTGAGCAGTTCTTC. The chain is built from TRBV13 and TRBJ2-1; D is perhaps TRBD2 (5 bases). Trimming left V 6 bases short and J 9 bases short, with 12 bases between. Germline V CDR1 and CDR2: PRHDT, FYEKMQ (reference sequence). The CDR3 is 12 amino acids.

This clonotype was seen many times. V gene TRBV15 combines with J gene TRBJ2-1; possible D gene TRBD2, 6 bases. CDR1 is LNHNV, CDR2 YYDKDF, per germline (reference sequence). The CDR3 has 15 residues. Trimming cost V 3 bases and J 5 bases, with 14 bases left between them. This CDR3 reads CATSSEPGAHNEQFF. CDR3 bases: TGTGCCACCAGCAGCGAACCGGGAGCCCACAATGAGCAGTTCTTC.